This TCR beta chain was retrieved from a study of blood T cell repertoires in COVID-19. Background on the study: Samples taken during acute and convalescent COVID-19 were collected in the United States, Italy and Spain. PBMCs, B-cell-depleted T cells, or T cells provided the cDNA or gDNA that made up the material.

In the source study's methods: Estimated nucleated cell counts came from reference gene primer amplification. TCRdb's table, derived via immunoSEQ multiplex PCR, lists solely in-frame clones and lacks some. D and trimming come from the DNA, and the V and J calls and clone size come from that table. The sample includes under 200,000 clones, around four fifths seen only once; the top ten take approximately 0.99%. The Seattle site enrolled patients during active infection and followed them longitudinally. Trimming at V came to 0 bases and at J to 7 bases, leaving 6 bases not matched to a gene. The CDR3 totals 15 residues. Germline CDR1 LGHNA, CDR2 YNFKEQ.

The chain combines TRBV4-2 with TRBJ2-1; 7 positions match TRBD1. This receptor was obtained from a man between 60 and 75 years old with COVID-19, enrolled during active disease. Specimen: peripheral blood. Written as DNA, the CDR3 is TGTGCCAGCAGCCAAGATGGGACAGTTGGGAATGAGCAGTTCTTC. Its translation: CASSQDGTVGNEQFF.